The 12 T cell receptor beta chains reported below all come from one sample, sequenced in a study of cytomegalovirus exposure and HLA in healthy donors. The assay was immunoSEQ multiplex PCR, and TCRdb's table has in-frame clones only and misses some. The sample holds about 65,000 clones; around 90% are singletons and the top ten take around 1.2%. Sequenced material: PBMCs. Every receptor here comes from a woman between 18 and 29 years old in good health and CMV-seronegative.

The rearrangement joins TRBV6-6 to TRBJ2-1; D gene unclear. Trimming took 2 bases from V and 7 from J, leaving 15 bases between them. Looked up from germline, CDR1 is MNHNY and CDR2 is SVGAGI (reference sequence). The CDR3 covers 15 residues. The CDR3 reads CASSYTHSEANEQFF. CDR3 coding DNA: TGTGCCAGCAGTTACACCCATTCCGAGGCAAATGAGCAGTTCTTC.

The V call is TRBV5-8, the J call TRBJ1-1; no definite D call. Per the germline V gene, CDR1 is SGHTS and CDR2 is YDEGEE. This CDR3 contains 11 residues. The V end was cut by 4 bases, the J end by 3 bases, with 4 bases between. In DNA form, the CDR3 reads TGTGCCAGCAGCCCGGACACTGAAGCTTTCTTT. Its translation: CASSPDTEAFF. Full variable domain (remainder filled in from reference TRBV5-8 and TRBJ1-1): EAGVTQSPTHLIKTRGQQATLRCSPISGHTSVYWYQQALGLGLQFLLWYDEGEERNRGNFPPRFSGRQFPNYSSELNVNALELEDSALYLCASSPDTEAFFGQGTRLTVV.

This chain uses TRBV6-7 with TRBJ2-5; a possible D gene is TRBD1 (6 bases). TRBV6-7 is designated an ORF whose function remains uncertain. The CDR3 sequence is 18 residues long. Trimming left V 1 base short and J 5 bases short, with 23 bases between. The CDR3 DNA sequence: TGTGCCAGCAGTTACTGGCAGGGGTCCGGACAAGTTGATGAGACCCAGTACTTC. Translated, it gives CASSYWQGSGQVDETQYF.

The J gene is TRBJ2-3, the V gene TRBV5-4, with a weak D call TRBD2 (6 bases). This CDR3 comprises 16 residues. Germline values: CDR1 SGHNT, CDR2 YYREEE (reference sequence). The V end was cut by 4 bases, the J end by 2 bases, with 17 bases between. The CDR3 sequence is CASSRPSGGDTDTQYF. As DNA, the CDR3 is TGTGCCAGCAGCCGACCTTCCGGGGGTGACACAGATACGCAGTATTTT.

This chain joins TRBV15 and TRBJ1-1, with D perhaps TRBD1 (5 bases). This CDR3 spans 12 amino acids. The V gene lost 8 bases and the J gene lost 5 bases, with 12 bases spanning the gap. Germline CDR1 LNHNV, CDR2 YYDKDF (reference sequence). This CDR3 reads CATGGYATEAFF. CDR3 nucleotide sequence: TGTGCCACCGGGGGGTATGCAACTGAAGCTTTCTTT.

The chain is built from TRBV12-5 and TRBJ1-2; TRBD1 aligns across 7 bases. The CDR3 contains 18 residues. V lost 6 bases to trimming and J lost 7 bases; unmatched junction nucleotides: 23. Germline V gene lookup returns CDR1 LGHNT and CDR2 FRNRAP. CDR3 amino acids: CASGERTGTVFFTGGYTF. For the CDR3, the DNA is TGTGCTAGTGGCGAAAGGACAGGTACCGTGTTTTTTACCGGTGGCTACACCTTC.

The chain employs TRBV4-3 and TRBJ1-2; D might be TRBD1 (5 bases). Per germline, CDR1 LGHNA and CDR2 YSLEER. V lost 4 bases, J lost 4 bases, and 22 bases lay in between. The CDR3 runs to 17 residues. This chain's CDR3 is CASSPGHSLSSGYGYTF. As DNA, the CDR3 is TGCGCCAGCAGCCCCGGACACTCACTCTCCAGTGGCTATGGCTACACCTTC.

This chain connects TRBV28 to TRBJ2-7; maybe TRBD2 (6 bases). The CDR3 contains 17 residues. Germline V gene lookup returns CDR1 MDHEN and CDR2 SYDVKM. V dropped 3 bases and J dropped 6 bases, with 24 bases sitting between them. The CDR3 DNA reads TGTGCCAGCAGTTTGCTCGGGGGAAGTCCCGCTTTAAGCGAGCAGTACTTC. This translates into CASSLLGGSPALSEQYF.

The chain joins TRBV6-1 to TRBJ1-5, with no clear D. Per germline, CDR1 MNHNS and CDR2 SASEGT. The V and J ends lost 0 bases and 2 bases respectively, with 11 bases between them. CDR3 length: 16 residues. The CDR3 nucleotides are TGTGCCAGCAGTGAAGCGCTTCGGTCCGGCAATCAGCCCCAGCATTTT. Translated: CASSEALRSGNQPQHF.

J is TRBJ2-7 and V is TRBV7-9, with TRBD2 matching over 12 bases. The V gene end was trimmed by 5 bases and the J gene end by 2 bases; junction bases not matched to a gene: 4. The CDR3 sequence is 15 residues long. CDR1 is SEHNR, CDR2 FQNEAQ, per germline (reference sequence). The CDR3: CASSAGTSGPYEQYF. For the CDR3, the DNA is TGTGCCAGCAGCGCAGGGACTAGCGGGCCCTACGAGCAGTACTTC. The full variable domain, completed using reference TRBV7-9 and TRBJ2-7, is DTGVSQNPRHKITKRGQNVTFRCDPISEHNRLYWYRQTLGQGPEFLTYFQNEAQLEKSRLLSDRFSAERPKGSFSTLEIQRTEQGDSAMYLCASSAGTSGPYEQYFGPGTRLTVT.

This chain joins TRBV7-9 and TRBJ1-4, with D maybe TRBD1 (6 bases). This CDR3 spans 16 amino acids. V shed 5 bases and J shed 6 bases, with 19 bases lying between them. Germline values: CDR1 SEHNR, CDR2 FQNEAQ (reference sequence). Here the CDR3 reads CASSPPVGAVDEKLFF. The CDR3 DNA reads TGTGCCAGCAGCCCTCCTGTGGGGGCTGTTGATGAAAAACTGTTTTTT.

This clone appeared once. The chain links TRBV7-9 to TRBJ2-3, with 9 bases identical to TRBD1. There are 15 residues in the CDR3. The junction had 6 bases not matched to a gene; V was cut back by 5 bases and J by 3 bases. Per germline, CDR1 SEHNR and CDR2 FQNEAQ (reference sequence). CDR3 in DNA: TGTGCCAGCAGCACAGGGGACAGGGTTACAGATACGCAGTATTTT. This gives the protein CASSTGDRVTDTQYF.